This paragraph reports one TCR beta chain. Its cognate antigen is unknown. This entry belongs to a study of shared clonotypes between healthy human individuals. Overall study: The plates for each donor numbered three CD4 naive, three CD4 memory, two CD8 naive and one CD8 memory.

General study findings and limits: The naive CD4 repertoires of a few donors were compared, and 5% to 6.5% of clonotypes were shared.

CD45RO-negative, CCR7-selected cells formed the naive CD8 fraction, which excluded terminally differentiated effector memory CD45RA+ cells. Germline values: CDR1 LNHDA, CDR2 SQIVND (reference sequence). Trimming left V 3 bases short and J 6 bases short, with 12 bases between. The CDR3 loop spans 13 amino acids. This was a deep-level run. Clones were read by immunoSEQ multiplex PCR, and TCRdb kept only the in-frame ones, dropping some. Among over 750,000 clones, roughly 96% were seen once, and the ten largest hold around 0.25%. V gene TRBV19 combines with J gene TRBJ2-7; D might be TRBD2 (6 bases). This receptor was identified in a man younger than 40 in good health. Input material: naive CD8+ T cells sorted from blood. CDR3 sequence: CASSIGQGGEQYF. The CDR3 nucleotides are TGTGCCAGTAGTATCGGGCAGGGAGGCGAGCAGTACTTC.